A selection of T cell receptor beta chains follows, all from one sample in a study of shared clonotypes between healthy human individuals. Measured with immunoSEQ multiplex PCR; TCRdb has only the in-frame clones, and not every one. This sample has about 480,000 clones, with 60% to 80% found just once. Sample: PBMCs. These receptors were taken from a woman in her thirties or forties in good health. Some clones in this sample may be carry-over from other donors' samples. The CDR3 runs from the conserved cysteine through the conserved F or W. The D gene is left open where the match is weak. Size is omitted from some rows. Given values are once, few, many or a class for expanded clones.

j_gene	d_gene	v_gene	abundance	CDR3nt	CDR3aa
TRBJ2-2	TRBD2	TRBV7-3	NA	TGTGCCAGCAGCTTAATGGGGGCGGGAGGGGCCACCGGGGAGCTGTTTTTT	CASSLMGAGGATGELFF
TRBJ2-2	NA	TRBV11-3	NA	TGTGCCAGCAGCCGGGGATTCGCGAACACCGGGGAGCTGTTTTTT	CASSRGFANTGELFF
TRBJ2-7	NA	TRBV11-2	NA	TGTGCCAGCAGCTTAGCGCAGGGAGCGCAGTACTTC	CASSLAQGAQYF
TRBJ1-2	NA	TRBV27	NA	TGTGCCAGCAGTCGGGACACAGGACTTGGTGGCTACACCTTC	CASSRDTGLGGYTF
TRBJ2-2	NA	TRBV27	NA	TGTGCCAGCTCCGTCGGGGGTATCGGCGGGGAGCTGTTTTTT	CASSVGGIGGELFF
TRBJ1-5	NA	TRBV7-6	NA	TGTGCCAGCAGCTTATATGGTAGGCAGCGGAATCAGCCCCAGCATTTT	CASSLYGRQRNQPQHF
TRBJ2-1	TRBD2	TRBV7-2	NA	TGTGCCAGCAGCTTAGAGGGGACTAGGGGCCATGAGCAGTTCTTC	CASSLEGTRGHEQFF
TRBJ1-4	NA	TRBV4-3	NA	TGCGCCAGCAGCCAAGGCAGGGTTACTGATGAAAAACTGTTTTTT	CASSQGRVTDEKLFF
TRBJ2-3	NA	TRBV9	NA	TGTGCCAGCAGCGTAGTTGATACGCAGTATTTT	CASSVVDTQYF
TRBJ2-4	NA	TRBV28	NA	TGTGCCAGCAGTCTCCAGGGTCTAGCCAAAAACATTCAGTACTTC	CASSLQGLAKNIQYF
TRBJ2-5	NA	TRBV5-1	few	TGCGCCAGCAGCTTGTTTGGCGGCCCACAAGAGACCCAGTACTTC	CASSLFGGPQETQYF
TRBJ1-4	TRBD1	TRBV6-5	NA	TGTGCCAGCAGTTTAAGAGGGGGCCCAGAAAAACTGTTTTTT	CASSLRGGPEKLFF
TRBJ2-1	TRBD2	TRBV27	NA	TGTGCCAGCAGTTTAGCGGGAGGTGGGAATGAGCAGTTCTTC	CASSLAGGGNEQFF
TRBJ2-5	NA	TRBV5-1	once	TGCGCCAGCAGCCCTGGGGGGGCTGAAGAGACCCAGTACTTC	CASSPGGAEETQYF
TRBJ2-2	TRBD1	TRBV28	NA	TGTGCCGCTGTGACAGGGCAAGGCACCGGGGAGCTGTTTTTT	CAAVTGQGTGELFF
TRBJ2-3	NA	TRBV7-2	few	TGTGCCAGCAGCTCCCTGCCTCGCACAGATACGCAGTATTTT	CASSSLPRTDTQYF
TRBJ2-7	NA	TRBV27	NA	TGTGCCAGCAGTTTCCTAAGCTCCTACGAGCAGTACTTC	CASSFLSSYEQYF
TRBJ2-2	NA	TRBV5-1	NA	TGCGCCAGCAGGCCCCCTACAGGAAGGAACACCGGGGAGCTGTTTTTT	CASRPPTGRNTGELFF
TRBJ2-3	NA	TRBV7-9	NA	TGTGCCAGCAGCCATAACAGGGCTGGGGATACGCAGTATTTT	CASSHNRAGDTQYF
TRBJ2-5	TRBD2	TRBV7-9	NA	TGTGCCAGCAGCTCTAGCGGGCAAGAGACCCAGTACTTC	CASSSSGQETQYF
TRBJ1-6	TRBD1	TRBV4-1	NA	TGCGCCAGCAGCCAAGTCGGGACAGGGGGGCCCTCCTATAATTCACCCCTCCACTTT	CASSQVGTGGPSYNSPLHF
TRBJ1-5	NA	TRBV9	NA	TGTGCCAGCAGCGTAGCCCCTTCAGGGCAGCCCCAGCATTTT	CASSVAPSGQPQHF
TRBJ2-5	NA	TRBV13	NA	TGTGCCAGCAGCTTAGCGGTCGATGGCTGGGGGACCCAGTACTTC	CASSLAVDGWGTQYF
TRBJ2-1	NA	TRBV6-5	NA	TGTGCCAGCAGTTACGGGGAATTAGCGTTCTACAATGAGCAGTTCTTC	CASSYGELAFYNEQFF
TRBJ2-7	NA	TRBV30	once	TGTGCCTGTTCGAAGGGACACAACTCCTACGAGCAGTACTTC	CACSKGHNSYEQYF